This entry is about one TCR beta chain. Germline and junction disagree at one end, which may indicate a read error. The CDR3 length is 16 residues. The germline V gene encodes CDR1 SGHDN and CDR2 FVKESK. Per the original methods: By means of reference gene primer amplification, nucleated cell counts were estimated. Clones were read by immunoSEQ multiplex PCR, and TCRdb kept only the in-frame ones, dropping some. The DNA gave D and trimming, while V, J and clone size come from that table. Of 200,000 to 250,000 clones in the sample, almost 90% were seen once. This specimen comes from a study of blood T cell repertoires in COVID-19. The overall study: T cells, B-cell-depleted T cells, or PBMCs supplied cDNA or gDNA.

The rearrangement uses TRBV14 and TRBJ1-1, with a tentative D call TRBD1 (5 bases). Sample: PBMCs or T cells enriched from blood (not recorded which). The sequence was collected from a man younger than 45 who had been exposed to COVID-19. Here the CDR3 reads CASSLRLLGGQTSLVF. CDR3 nucleotide sequence: TGTGCCAGCAGCCTCCGACTCTTGGGGGGTCAGACCTCGTTAGTCTTT.